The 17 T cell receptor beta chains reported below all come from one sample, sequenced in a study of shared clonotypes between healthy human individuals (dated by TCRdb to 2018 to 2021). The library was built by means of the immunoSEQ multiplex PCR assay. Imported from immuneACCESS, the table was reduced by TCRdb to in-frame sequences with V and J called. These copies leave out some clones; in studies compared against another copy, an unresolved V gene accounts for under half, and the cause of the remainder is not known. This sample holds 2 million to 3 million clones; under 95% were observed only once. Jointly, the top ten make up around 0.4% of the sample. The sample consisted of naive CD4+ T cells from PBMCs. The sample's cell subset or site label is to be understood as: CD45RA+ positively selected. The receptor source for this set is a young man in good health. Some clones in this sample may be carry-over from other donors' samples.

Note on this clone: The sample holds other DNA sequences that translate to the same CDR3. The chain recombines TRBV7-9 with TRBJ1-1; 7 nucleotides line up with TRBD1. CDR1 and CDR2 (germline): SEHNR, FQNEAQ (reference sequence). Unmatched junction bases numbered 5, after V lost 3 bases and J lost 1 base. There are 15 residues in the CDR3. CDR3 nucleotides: TGTGCCAGCAGCTTGCCCGGGACAGAGAACACTGAAGCTTTCTTT. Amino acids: CASSLPGTENTEAFF.

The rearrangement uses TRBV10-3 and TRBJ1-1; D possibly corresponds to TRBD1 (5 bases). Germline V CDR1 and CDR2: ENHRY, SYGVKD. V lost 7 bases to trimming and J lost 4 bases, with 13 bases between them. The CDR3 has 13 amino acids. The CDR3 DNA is TGTGCCATCACTAGGTCTGGGGGCACTGAAGCTTTCTTT. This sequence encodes CAITRSGGTEAFF.

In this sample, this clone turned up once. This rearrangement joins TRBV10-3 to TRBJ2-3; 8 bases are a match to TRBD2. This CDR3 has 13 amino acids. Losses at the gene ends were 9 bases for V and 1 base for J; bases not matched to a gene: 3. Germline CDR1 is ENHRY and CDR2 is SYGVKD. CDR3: CAISTSGTDTQYF. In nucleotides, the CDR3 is TGTGCCATTTCGACTAGCGGCACAGATACGCAGTATTTT.

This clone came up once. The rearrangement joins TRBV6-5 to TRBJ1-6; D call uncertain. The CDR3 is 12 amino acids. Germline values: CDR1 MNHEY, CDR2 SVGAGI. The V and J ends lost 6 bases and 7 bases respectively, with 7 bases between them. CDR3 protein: CASRLRNSPLHF. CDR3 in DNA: TGTGCCAGCAGACTGAGAAATTCACCCCTCCACTTT.

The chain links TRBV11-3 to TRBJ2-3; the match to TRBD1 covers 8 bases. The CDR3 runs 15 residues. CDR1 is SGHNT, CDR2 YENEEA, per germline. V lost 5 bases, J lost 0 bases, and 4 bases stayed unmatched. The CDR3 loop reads CASSEQGASTDTQYF. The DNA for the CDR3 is TGTGCCAGCAGCGAGCAGGGGGCTAGCACAGATACGCAGTATTTT.

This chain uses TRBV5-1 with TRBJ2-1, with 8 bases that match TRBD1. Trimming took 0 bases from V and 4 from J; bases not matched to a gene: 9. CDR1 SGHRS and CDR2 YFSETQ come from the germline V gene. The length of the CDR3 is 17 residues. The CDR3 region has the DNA TGCGCCAGCAGCTTGGGGGCCGGGACAGGCCTATACAATGAGCAGTTCTTC. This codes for CASSLGAGTGLYNEQFF.

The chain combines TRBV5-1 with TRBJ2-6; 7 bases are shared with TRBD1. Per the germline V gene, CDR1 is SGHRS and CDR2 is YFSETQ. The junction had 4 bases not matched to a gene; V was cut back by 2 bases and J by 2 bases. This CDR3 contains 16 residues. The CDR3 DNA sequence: TGCGCCAGCAGCTTAACGGGACAGCCTGGGGCCAACGTCCTGACTTTC. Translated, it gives CASSLTGQPGANVLTF.

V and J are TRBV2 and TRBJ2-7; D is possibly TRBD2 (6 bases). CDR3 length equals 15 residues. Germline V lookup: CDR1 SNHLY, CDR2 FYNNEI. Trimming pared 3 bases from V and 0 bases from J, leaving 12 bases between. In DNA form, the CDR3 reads TGTGCCAGCAGTGACGGAGGGGCTGCCTCCTACGAGCAGTACTTC. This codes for CASSDGGAASYEQYF.

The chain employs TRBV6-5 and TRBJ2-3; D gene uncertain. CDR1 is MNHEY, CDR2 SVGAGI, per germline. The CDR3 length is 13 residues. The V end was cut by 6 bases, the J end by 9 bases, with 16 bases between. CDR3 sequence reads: CASSRPSYITQYF. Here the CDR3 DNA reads TGTGCCAGCAGCCGACCCTCGTATATCACGCAGTATTTT.

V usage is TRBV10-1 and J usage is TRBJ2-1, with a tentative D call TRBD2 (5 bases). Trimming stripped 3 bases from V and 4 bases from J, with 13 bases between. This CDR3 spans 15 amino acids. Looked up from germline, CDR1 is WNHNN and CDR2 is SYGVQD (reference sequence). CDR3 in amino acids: CASSDSGLGYNEQFF. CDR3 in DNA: TGCGCCAGCAGTGATTCGGGGTTGGGGTACAATGAGCAGTTCTTC.

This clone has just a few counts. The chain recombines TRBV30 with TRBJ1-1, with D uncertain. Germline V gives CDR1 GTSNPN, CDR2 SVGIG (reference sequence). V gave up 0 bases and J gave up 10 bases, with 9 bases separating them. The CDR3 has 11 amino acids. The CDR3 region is CAWSVYGRAFF. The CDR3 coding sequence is TGTGCCTGGAGTGTATATGGGCGAGCTTTCTTT. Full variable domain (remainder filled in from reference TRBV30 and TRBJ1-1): SQTIHQWPATLVQPVGSPLSLECTVEGTSNPNLYWYRQAAGRGLQLLFYSVGIGQISSEVPQNLSASRPQDRQFILSSKKLLLSDSGFYLCAWSVYGRAFFGQGTRLTVV.

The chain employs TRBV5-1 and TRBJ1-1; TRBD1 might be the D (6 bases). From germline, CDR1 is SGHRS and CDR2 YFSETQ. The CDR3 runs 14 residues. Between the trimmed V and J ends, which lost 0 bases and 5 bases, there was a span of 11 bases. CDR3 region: CASSLATGRTEAFF. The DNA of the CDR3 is TGCGCCAGCAGCTTGGCTACAGGGCGAACTGAAGCTTTCTTT.

The CDR3 reads CASSYSSGFGYEQYF. As DNA, the CDR3 is TGTGCCAGCAGTTACTCGTCGGGGTTCGGCTACGAGCAGTACTTC. The chain has TRBV6-6 and TRBJ2-7; D is perhaps TRBD2 (5 bases). Trimming removed 0 bases at V and 3 bases at J, with 12 bases between. CDR1 is MNHNY and CDR2 is SVGAGI in the germline V gene (reference sequence). CDR3 size: 15 residues.

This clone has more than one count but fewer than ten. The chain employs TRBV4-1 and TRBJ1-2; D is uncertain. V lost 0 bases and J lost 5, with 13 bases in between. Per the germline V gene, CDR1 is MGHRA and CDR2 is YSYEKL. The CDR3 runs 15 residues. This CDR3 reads CASSQDRAVTYGYTF. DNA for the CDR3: TGCGCCAGCAGCCAAGATCGGGCAGTCACATATGGCTACACCTTC.

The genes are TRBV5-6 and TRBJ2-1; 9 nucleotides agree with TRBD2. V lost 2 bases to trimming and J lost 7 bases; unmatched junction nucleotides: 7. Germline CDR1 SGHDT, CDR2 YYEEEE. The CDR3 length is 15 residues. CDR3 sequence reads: CASSLLTSGSNEQFF. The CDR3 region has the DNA TGTGCCAGCAGCTTACTGACTAGCGGAAGTAATGAGCAGTTCTTC.

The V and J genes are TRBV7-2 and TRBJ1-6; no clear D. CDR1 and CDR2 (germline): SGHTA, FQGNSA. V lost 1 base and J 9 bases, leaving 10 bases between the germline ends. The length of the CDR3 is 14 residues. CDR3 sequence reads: CASSLGGQSSPLHF. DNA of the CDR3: TGTGCCAGCAGCTTAGGTGGGCAAAGTTCACCCCTCCACTTT. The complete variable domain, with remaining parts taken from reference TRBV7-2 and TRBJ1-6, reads GAGVSQSPSNKVTEKGKDVELRCDPISGHTALYWYRQSLGQGLEFLIYFQGNSAPDKSGLPSDRFSAERTGGSVSTLTIQRTQQEDSAVYLCASSLGGQSSPLHFGNGTRLTVT.

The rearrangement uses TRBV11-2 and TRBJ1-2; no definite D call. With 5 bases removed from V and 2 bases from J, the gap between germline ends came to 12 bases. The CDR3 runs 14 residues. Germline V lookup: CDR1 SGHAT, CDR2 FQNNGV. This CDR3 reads CASSPVPGNYGYTF. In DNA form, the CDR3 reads TGTGCCAGCAGCCCAGTCCCTGGAAACTATGGCTACACCTTC.